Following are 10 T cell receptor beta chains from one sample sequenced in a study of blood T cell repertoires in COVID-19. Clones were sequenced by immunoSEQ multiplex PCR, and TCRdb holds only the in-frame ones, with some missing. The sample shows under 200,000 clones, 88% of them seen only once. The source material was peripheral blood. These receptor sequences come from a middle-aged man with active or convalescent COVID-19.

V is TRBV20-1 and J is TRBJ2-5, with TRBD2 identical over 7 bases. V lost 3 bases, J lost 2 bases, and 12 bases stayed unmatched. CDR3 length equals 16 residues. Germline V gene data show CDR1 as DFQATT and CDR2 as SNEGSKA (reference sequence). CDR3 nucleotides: TGCAGTGCTAGTGATCAGCTCTGGGGAGGGCAAGAGACCCAGTACTTC. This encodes CSASDQLWGGQETQYF.

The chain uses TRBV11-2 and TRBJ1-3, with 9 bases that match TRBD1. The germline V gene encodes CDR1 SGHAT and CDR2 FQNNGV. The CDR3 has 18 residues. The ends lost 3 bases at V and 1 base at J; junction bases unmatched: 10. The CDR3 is CASSLGPGQGVSGNTIYF. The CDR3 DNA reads TGTGCCAGCAGCTTGGGCCCGGGACAGGGTGTTTCTGGAAACACCATATATTTT.

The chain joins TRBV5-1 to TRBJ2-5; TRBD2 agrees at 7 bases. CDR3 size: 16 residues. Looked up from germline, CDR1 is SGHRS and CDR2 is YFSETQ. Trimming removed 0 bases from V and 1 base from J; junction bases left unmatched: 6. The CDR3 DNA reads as TGCGCCAGCAGCTTGGCCGGGGCGGGAGCCCAAGAGACCCAGTACTTC. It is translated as CASSLAGAGAQETQYF.

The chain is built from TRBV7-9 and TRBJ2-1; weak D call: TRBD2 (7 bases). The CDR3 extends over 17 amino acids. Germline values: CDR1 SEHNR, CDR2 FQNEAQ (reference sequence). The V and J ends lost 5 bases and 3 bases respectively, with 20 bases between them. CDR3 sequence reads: CASSPRGSGTHYNEQFF. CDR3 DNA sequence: TGTGCCAGCAGCCCAAGGGGGAGCGGGACCCACTACAATGAGCAGTTCTTC.

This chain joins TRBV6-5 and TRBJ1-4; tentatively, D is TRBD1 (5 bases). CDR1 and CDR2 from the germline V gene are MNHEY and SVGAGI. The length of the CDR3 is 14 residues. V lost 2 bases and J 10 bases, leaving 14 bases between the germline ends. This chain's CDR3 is CASSYGAGGGKLFF. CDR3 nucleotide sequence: TGTGCCAGCAGTTACGGTGCCGGGGGGGGAAAACTGTTTTTT.

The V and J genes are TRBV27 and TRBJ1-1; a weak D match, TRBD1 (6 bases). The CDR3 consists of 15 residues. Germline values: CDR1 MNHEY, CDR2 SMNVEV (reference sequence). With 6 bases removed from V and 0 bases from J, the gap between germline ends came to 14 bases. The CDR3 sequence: CASRRGQPLNTEAFF. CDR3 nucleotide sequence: TGTGCCAGCAGAAGAGGACAGCCTTTGAACACTGAAGCTTTCTTT.

The chain's CDR3 is CASSSRRVGPYNEQFF. The CDR3 nucleotides read TGTGCCAGCAGCTCGCGCAGGGTAGGGCCCTACAATGAGCAGTTCTTC. The genes are TRBV3-1 (or the pseudogene TRBV3-2) and TRBJ2-1, with D perhaps TRBD1 (5 bases). Germline CDR1 reads LGHDT; CDR2 reads YNNKEL (reference sequence). The CDR3 runs 16 residues. The V gene lost 5 bases and the J gene lost 2 bases, with 16 bases spanning the gap.

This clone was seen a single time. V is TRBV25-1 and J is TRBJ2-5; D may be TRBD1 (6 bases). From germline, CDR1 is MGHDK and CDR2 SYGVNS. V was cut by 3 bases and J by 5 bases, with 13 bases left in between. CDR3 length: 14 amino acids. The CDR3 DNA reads TGTGCCAGCAGTGATCCAGGGGTGGGGGAGACCCAGTACTTC. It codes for CASSDPGVGETQYF.

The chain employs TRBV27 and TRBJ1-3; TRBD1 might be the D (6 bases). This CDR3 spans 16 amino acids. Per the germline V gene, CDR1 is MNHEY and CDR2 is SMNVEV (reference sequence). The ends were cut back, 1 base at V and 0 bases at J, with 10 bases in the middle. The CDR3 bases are TGTGCCAGCAGTTTATTGTCGACAGGCTCTGGAAACACCATATATTTT. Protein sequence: CASSLLSTGSGNTIYF.

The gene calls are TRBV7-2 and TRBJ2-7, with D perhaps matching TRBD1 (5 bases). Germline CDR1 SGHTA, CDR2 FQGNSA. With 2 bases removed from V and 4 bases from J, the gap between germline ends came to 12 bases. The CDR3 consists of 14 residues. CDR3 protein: CASSLIQAGYEQYF. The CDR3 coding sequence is TGTGCCAGCAGCTTAATACAGGCTGGGTACGAGCAGTACTTC.